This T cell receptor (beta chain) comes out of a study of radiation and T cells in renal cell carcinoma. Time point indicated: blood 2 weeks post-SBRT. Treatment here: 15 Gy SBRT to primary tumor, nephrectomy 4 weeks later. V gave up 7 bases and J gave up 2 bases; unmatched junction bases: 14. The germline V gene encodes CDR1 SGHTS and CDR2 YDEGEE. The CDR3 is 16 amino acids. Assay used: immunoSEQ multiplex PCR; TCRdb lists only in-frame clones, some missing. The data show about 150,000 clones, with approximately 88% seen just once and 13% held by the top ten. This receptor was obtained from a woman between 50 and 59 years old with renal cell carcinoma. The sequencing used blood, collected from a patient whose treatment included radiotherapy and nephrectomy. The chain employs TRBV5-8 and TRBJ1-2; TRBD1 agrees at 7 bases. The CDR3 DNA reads TGTGCCAGCGGCCGGGTACAGGGGAGCCGAAACTATGGCTACACCTTC. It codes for CASGRVQGSRNYGYTF.